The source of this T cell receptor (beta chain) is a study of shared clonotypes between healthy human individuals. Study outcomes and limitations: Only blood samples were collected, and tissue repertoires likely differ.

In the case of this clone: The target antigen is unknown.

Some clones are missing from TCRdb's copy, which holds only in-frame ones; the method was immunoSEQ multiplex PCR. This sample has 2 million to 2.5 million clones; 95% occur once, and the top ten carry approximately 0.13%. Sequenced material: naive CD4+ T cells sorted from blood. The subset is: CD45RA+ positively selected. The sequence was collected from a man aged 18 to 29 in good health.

This CDR3 is CASSLAAGEGYTF. CDR3 DNA sequence: TGTGCCAGCAGCTTGGCGGCAGGGGAAGGCTACACCTTC. V gene TRBV5-4 combines with J gene TRBJ1-2, with a tentative D call TRBD1 (6 bases). Germline lookup yields CDR1 SGHNT and CDR2 YYREEE (reference sequence). Trimming pared 0 bases from V and 8 bases from J, leaving 11 bases between. CDR3 length: 13 amino acids.